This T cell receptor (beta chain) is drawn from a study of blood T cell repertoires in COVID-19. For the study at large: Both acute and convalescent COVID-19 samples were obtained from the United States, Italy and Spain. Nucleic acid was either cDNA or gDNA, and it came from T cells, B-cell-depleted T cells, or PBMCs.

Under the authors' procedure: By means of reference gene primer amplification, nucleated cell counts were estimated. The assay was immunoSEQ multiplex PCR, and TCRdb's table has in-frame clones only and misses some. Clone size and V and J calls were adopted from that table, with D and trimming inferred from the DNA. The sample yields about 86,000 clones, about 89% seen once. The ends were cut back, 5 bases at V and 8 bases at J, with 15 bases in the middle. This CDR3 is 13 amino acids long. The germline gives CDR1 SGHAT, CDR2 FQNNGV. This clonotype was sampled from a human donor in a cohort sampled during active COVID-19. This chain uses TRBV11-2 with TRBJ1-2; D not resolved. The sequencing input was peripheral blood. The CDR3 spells CASSPLPGEGYTF. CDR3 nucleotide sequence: TGTGCCAGCAGCCCCTTACCGGGAGAAGGCTACACCTTC.